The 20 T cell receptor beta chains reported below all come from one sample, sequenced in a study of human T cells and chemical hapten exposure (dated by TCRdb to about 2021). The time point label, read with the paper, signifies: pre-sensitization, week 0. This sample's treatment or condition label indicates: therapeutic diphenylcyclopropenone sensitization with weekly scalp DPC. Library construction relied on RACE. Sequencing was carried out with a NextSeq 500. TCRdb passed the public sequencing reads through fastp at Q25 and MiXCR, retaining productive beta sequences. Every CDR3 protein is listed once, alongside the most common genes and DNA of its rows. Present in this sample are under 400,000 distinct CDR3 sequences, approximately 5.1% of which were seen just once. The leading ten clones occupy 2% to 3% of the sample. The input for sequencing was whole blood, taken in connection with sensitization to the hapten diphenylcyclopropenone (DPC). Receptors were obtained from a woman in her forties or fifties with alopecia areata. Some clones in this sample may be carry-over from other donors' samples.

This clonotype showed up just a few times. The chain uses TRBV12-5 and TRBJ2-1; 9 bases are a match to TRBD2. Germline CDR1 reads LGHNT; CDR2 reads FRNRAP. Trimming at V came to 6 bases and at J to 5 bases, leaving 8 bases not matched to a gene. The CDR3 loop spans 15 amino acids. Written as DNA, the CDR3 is TGTGCTAGTGGGACCGGACTAGCGTCACACAATGAGCAGTTCTTC. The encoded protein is CASGTGLASHNEQFF.

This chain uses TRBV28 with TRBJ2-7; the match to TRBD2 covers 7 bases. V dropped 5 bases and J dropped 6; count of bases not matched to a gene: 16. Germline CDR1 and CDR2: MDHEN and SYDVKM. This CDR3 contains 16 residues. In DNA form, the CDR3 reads TGTGCCAGCAGTCCCCGACTAGCCCAACGCTTGGGCGAGCAGTACTTC. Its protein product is CASSPRLAQRLGEQYF.

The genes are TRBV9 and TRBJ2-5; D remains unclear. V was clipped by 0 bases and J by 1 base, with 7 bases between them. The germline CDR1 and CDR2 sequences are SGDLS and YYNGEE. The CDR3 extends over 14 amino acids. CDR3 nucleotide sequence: TGTGCCAGCAGCGTAGAAGATCTCCAAGAGACCCAGTACTTC. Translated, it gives CASSVEDLQETQYF.

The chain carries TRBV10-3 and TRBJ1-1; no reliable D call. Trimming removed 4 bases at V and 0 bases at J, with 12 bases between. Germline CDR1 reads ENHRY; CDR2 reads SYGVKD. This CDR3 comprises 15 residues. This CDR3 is CAISGTVTMNTEAFF. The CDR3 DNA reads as TGTGCCATCAGTGGAACGGTCACCATGAACACTGAAGCTTTCTTT.

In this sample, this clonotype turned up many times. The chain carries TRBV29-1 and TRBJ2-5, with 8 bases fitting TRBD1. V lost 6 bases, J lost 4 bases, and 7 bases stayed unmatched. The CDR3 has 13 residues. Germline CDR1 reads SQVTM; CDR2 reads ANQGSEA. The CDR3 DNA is TGCAGCGTGCCCCAGGGGGCCGGAGAGACCCAGTACTTC. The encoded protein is CSVPQGAGETQYF.

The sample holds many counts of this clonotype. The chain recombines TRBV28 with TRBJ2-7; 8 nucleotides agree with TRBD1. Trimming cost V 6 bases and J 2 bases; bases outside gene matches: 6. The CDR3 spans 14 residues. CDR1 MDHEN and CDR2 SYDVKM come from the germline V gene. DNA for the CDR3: TGTGCCAGCAGCTCCCAACAGGGGGCCTACGAGCAGTACTTC. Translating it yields CASSSQQGAYEQYF. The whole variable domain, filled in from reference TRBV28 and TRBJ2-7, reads DVKVTQSSRYLVKRTGEKVFLECVQDMDHENMFWYRQDPGLGLRLIYFSYDVKMKEKGDIPEGYSVSREKKERFSLILESASTNQTSMYLCASSSQQGAYEQYFGPGTRLTVT.

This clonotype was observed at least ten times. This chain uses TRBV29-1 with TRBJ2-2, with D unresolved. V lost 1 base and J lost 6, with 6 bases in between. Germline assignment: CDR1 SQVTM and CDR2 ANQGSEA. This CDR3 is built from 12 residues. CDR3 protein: CSVEVDSGELFF. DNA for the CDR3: TGCAGCGTTGAAGTGGATTCCGGGGAGCTGTTTTTT.

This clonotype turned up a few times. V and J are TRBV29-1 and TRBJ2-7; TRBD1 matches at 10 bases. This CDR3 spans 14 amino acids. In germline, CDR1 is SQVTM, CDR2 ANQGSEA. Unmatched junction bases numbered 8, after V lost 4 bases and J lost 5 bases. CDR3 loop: CSVVPGQGRNEQYF. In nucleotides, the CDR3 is TGCAGCGTTGTCCCGGGACAGGGGAGGAACGAGCAGTACTTC.

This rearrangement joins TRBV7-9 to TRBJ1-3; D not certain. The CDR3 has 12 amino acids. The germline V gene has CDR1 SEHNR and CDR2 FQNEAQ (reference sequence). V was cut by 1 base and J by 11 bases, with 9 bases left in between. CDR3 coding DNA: TGTGCCAGCAGCTTAGACGGGAGAGCCATATATTTT. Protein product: CASSLDGRAIYF.

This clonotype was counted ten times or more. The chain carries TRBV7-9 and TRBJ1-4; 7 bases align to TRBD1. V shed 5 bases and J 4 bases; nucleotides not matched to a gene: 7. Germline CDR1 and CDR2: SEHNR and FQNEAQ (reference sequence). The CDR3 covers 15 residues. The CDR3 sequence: CASSPRDSFNEKLFF. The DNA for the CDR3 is TGTGCCAGCAGCCCGAGGGACAGTTTTAATGAAAAACTGTTTTTT.

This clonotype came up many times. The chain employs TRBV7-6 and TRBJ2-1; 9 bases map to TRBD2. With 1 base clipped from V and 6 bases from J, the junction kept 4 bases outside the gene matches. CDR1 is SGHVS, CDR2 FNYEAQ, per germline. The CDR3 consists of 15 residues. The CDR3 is CASSLGGGATNEQFF. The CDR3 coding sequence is TGTGCCAGCAGCTTAGGCGGGGGGGCGACCAATGAGCAGTTCTTC.

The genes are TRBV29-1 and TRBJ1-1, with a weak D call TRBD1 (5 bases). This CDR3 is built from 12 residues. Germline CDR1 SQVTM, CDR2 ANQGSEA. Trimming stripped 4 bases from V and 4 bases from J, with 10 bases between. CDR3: CSVVQGTTEAFF. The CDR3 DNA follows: TGCAGCGTTGTCCAGGGAACCACTGAAGCTTTCTTT.

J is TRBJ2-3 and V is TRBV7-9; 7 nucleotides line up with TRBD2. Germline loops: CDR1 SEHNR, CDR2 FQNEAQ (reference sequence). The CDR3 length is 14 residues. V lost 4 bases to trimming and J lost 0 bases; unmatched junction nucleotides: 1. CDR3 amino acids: CASSSAGSTDTQYF. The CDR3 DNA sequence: TGTGCCAGCAGCTCAGCGGGGAGCACAGATACGCAGTATTTT.

The CDR3 reads CASSSREHTEAFF. The CDR3 region has the DNA TGTGCCAGCAGTTCTCGGGAACACACTGAAGCTTTCTTT. V gene TRBV12-3 or TRBV12-4 combines with J gene TRBJ1-1; D not certain. V was clipped by 4 bases and J by 3 bases, with 9 bases between them. The CDR3 totals 13 residues.

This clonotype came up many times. CDR3 coding DNA: TGTGCCAGCAGTCAGACAGGGTTAATGGGGGCTTTCTTT. Encoded protein: CASSQTGLMGAFF. The J gene is TRBJ1-1, the V gene TRBV28, with 7 bases that match TRBD1. This CDR3 spans 13 amino acids. The ends lost 5 bases at V and 11 bases at J; junction bases unmatched: 11. In germline, CDR1 is MDHEN, CDR2 SYDVKM.

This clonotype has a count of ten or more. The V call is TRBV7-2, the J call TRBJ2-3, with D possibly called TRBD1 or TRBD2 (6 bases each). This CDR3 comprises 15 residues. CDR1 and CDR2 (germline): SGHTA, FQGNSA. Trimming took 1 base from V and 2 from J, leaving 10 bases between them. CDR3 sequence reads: CASSLDRGPTDTQYF. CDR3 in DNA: TGTGCCAGCAGCTTAGATCGGGGGCCCACAGATACGCAGTATTTT.

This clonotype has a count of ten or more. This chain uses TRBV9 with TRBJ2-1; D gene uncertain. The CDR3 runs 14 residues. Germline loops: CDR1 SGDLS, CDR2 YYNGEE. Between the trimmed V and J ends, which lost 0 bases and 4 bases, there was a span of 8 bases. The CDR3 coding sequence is TGTGCCAGCAGCGTAGAGGGCAGATACAATGAGCAGTTCTTC. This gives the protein CASSVEGRYNEQFF.

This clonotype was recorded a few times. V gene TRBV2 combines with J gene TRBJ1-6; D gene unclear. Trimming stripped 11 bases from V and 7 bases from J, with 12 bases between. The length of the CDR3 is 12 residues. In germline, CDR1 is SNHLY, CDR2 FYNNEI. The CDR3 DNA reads TGTGCCCAAAGACCGTCAAATTCACCCCTCCACTTT. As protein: CAQRPSNSPLHF.

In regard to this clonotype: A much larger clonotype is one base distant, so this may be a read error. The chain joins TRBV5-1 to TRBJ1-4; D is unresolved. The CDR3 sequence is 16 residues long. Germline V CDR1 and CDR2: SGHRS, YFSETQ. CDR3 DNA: TGCGCCAGCAGGTTGGGATATGGAGGGATCAATGAAAAACTGTTTTTT. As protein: CASRLGYGGINEKLFF. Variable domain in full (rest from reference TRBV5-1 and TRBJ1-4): KAGVTQTPRYLIKTRGQQVTLSCSPISGHRSVSWYQQTPGQGLQFLFEYFSETQRNKGNFPGRFSGRQFSNSRSEMNVSTLELGDSALYLCASRLGYGGINEKLFFGSGTQLSVL.

The CDR3 protein is CASSPQTGLPLHF. The CDR3 coding sequence is TGTGCCAGCAGCCCCCAGACAGGCCTGCCCCTCCACTTT. The genes are TRBV12-3 or TRBV12-4 and TRBJ1-6; TRBD1 might be the D (6 bases). CDR3 length equals 13 residues. With 6 bases removed from V and 13 bases from J, the gap between germline ends came to 16 bases.